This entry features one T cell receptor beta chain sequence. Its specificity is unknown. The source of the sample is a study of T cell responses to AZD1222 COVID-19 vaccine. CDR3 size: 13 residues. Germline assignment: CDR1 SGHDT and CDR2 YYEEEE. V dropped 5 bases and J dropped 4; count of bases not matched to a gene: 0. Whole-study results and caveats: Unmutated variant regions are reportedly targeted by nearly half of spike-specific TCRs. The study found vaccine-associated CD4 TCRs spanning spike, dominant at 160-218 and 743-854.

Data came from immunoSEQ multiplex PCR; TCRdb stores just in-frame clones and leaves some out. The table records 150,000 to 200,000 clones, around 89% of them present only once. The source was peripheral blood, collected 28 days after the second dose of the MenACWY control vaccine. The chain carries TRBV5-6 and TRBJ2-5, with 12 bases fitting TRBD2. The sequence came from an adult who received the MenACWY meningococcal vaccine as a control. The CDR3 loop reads CASRGLAGETQYF. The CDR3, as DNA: TGTGCCAGCAGGGGACTAGCGGGAGAGACCCAGTACTTC.